This T cell receptor (beta chain) was recorded in a study of OX40 agonist ivuxolimab in advanced cancers. About the study: Prior anti-PD-1, anti-PD-L1 or anti-CTLA-4 therapy did not bar entry, and roughly 40% had some.

The germline V gene encodes CDR1 SGHTS and CDR2 YDEGEE. The CDR3 sequence is 15 residues long. J lost 8 bases, V lost 4 bases, and 11 bases had no gene match. Clones were sequenced by immunoSEQ multiplex PCR, and TCRdb holds only the in-frame ones, with some missing. The sample consists of some 130,000 clones, approximately 94% of them appearing once. The TCR was taken from an adult with an advanced solid tumor such as melanoma, head and neck, liver or kidney cancer. Sequences were derived from CD4+ or CD8+ T cells sorted from blood, sampled in a trial of the OX40 agonist ivuxolimab. The V and J genes are TRBV5-8 and TRBJ1-4; 7 bases map to TRBD1. The CDR3 spells CASSPGGGPREKLFF. The CDR3 DNA sequence: TGTGCCAGCAGCCCCGGAGGGGGCCCCCGCGAAAAACTGTTTTTT.